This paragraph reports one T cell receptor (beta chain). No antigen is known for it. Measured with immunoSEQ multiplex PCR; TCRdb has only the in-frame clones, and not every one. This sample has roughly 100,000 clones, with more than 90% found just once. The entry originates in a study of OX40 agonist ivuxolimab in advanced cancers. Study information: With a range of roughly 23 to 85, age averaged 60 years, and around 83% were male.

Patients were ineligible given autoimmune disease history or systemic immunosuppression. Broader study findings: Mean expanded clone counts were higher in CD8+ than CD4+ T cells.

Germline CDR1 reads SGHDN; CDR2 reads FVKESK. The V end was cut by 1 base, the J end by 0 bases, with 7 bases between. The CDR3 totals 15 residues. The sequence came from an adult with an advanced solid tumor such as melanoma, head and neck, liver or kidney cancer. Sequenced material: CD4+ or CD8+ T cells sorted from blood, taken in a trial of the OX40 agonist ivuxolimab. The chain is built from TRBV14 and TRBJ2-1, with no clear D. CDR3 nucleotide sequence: TGTGCCAGCAGCCAAGCGGGCAGCTCCTACAATGAGCAGTTCTTC. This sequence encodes CASSQAGSSYNEQFF.